Sequencing of this T cell receptor (beta chain) was carried out in a study of control samples from healthy donors and cancer patients. TCRdb's copy holds only in-frame clones and misses some; the assay was immunoSEQ multiplex PCR. The sample lists 150,000 to 200,000 clones; 90% to 95% were seen once. This clone was observed a few times. Within the sample, other DNA sequences also encode this same CDR3. The CDR3 extends over 14 amino acids. The ends lost 1 base at V and 5 bases at J; junction bases unmatched: 2. Germline values: CDR1 SEHNR, CDR2 FQNEAQ (reference sequence). The source of this sequence is a woman younger than 45 in good health. The sequenced material came from blood. The genes are TRBV7-9 and TRBJ1-5, with TRBD1 matching 7 bases. CDR3 nucleotide sequence: TGTGCCAGCAGCTTAGGACAGGGTGATCAGCCCCAGCATTTT. Amino acids: CASSLGQGDQPQHF.